A selection of T cell receptor beta chains follows, all from one sample in a study of cytomegalovirus exposure and HLA in healthy donors. The table came from immunoSEQ multiplex PCR; TCRdb's copy has only in-frame clones and leaves some out. The sample yields approximately 140,000 clones, roughly 81% seen once. The sample consisted of PBMCs. The receptors were gathered from a woman aged 25-40 years in good health and CMV-seronegative. Each CDR3 is given with its conserved first and last residue. Each record gives: J gene, D gene, clone size, V gene, CDR3 DNA, CDR3 protein. The D gene is left open where the match is weak. Some rows mark clone size as missing; the rest say once, few, many or name a class of expanded clone.

>TRBJ1-2|-|-|TRBV5-6
TGTGCCAGCAGCTTGCATGGGGCTTCCTACTATGGCTACACCTTC
CASSLHGASYYGYTF
>TRBJ2-4|-|-|TRBV28
TGTGCCAGCAGTCTCCGGGACATAGGCATTCAGTACTTC
CASSLRDIGIQYF
>TRBJ1-2|-|-|TRBV27
TGTGCCAGCAGTTTCCGGCAGGCTAACTATGGCTACACCTTC
CASSFRQANYGYTF
>TRBJ1-3|-|once|TRBV2
TGTGCCAGGGAGACAGACCTCTCTGGAAACACCATATATTTT
CARETDLSGNTIYF
>TRBJ2-3|-|-|TRBV2
TGTGCCAGCAGTCCGTTCCTTCTCACAGATACGCAGTATTTT
CASSPFLLTDTQYF
>TRBJ1-6|TRBD1|-|TRBV2
TGTGCCAGCAGTGACGCACAGGGGGCTCCTTTTTCACCCCTCCACTTT
CASSDAQGAPFSPLHF
>TRBJ2-7|-|-|TRBV7-3
TGTGCCAGCAGCGATAGGGGGGGTCTCTCCGAGCAGTACTTC
CASSDRGGLSEQYF
>TRBJ2-2|-|-|TRBV5-4
TGTGCCAGCAGCTCGGGTATGTCCGCCGGGGAGCTGTTTTTT
CASSSGMSAGELFF
>TRBJ2-7|TRBD1|-|TRBV28
TGTGCCAGCAGTTCATTCGGGGACAGGGGGCCCTACGAGCAGTACTTC
CASSSFGDRGPYEQYF
>TRBJ1-1|-|-|TRBV2
TGTGCCAGCAGTGTTCAGTCTGAAGCTTTCTTT
CASSVQSEAFF
>TRBJ2-7|TRBD2|-|TRBV6-5
TGTGCCAGCCGATCGGGGGGGGTATGCTCCTACGAGCAGTACTTC
CASRSGGVCSYEQYF
>TRBJ1-4|TRBD1|-|TRBV4-2
TGTGCCAGCAGCCCTCGTACAGGGGAAGAAAAACTGTTTTTT
CASSPRTGEEKLFF
>TRBJ1-1|-|-|TRBV9
TGTGCCAGCAGCGTAGCAAGACTAATGAACACTGAAGCTTTCTTT
CASSVARLMNTEAFF
>TRBJ2-2|TRBD1|-|TRBV7-7
TGTGCTAGCAGCATAGGGACAGGGGCAACCGGGGAGCTGTTTTTT
CASSIGTGATGELFF
>TRBJ1-6|-|-|TRBV2
TGTGCCAGCAGTGAACCAGGGGACCGTAATTCACCCCTCCACTTT
CASSEPGDRNSPLHF
>TRBJ2-5|TRBD2|once|TRBV9
TGTGCCAGCAGCCGGCGGGGGGAAGAGACCCAGTACTTC
CASSRRGEETQYF
>TRBJ1-1|-|-|TRBV27
TGTGCCAGCAGTTTACGGTGGGGCATGAACACTGAAGCTTTCTTT
CASSLRWGMNTEAFF
>TRBJ1-5|TRBD1|-|TRBV10-3
TGTGCCATAGCGTCGGACAGGGATGCTTCTCAGCCCCAGCATTTT
CAIASDRDASQPQHF
>TRBJ1-1|-|-|TRBV29-1
TGCAGCGTTGTACAGGGATCCACTGAAGCTTTCTTT
CSVVQGSTEAFF
>TRBJ2-1|TRBD2|-|TRBV5-1
TGCGCCAGCAGCATTAGCGGGGGTTACTACAATGAGCAGTTCTTC
CASSISGGYYNEQFF
>TRBJ1-1|-|-|TRBV6-6
TGTGCCAGCAGTTACTTGCGGGGGTCAGGCACTGAAGCTTTCTTT
CASSYLRGSGTEAFF
>TRBJ1-4|TRBD1|-|TRBV7-8
TGTGCCAGTACCGACAGGGTCGCTGAAAAACTGTTTTTT
CASTDRVAEKLFF
>TRBJ2-1|-|-|TRBV11-2
TGTGCCAGCAGCTTGGGCCTCGCGGAAGGGGGAGTGGAGCAGTTCTTC
CASSLGLAEGGVEQFF
>TRBJ1-6|-|-|TRBV6-1
TGTGCCAGCAGTGTGGAACAGAGAAATTCACCCCTCCACTTT
CASSVEQRNSPLHF
>TRBJ1-3|TRBD1|-|TRBV6-6
TGTGCCAGCAGTGCGACAGGGGTAGATGGAAACACCATATATTTT
CASSATGVDGNTIYF
>TRBJ1-2|-|-|TRBV19
TGTGCCAGTAGTACCCAGGGTGATGGCTACACCTTC
CASSTQGDGYTF
>TRBJ2-5|TRBD2|-|TRBV27
TGTGCCAGCAGTCCCTTTAGCGGGGGGGCCGGAGAGACCCAGTACTTC
CASSPFSGGAGETQYF
>TRBJ2-1|-|few|TRBV13
TGTGCCAGCAGCTACCTACGCGGCCCGGCTGTCAATGAGCAGTTCTTC
CASSYLRGPAVNEQFF
>TRBJ1-4|-|-|TRBV30
TGTGCCTGGCTCACTACAGGTGTTAATGAAAAACTGTTTTTT
CAWLTTGVNEKLFF
>TRBJ2-7|TRBD1|-|TRBV10-3
TGTGCCATCAGCGGGGGACAGGGGGTCTACGAGCAGTACTTC
CAISGGQGVYEQYF
>TRBJ2-3|TRBD1|-|TRBV18
TGTGCCAGCTCACCCTTACAGGGGAGAACAGATACGCAGTATTTT
CASSPLQGRTDTQYF
>TRBJ1-5|-|-|TRBV28
TGTGCCAGCAGTTTAAGAATCGGTAGGCGGGGTTCCGGGAGCAATCAGCCCCAGCATTTT
CASSLRIGRRGSGSNQPQHF
>TRBJ1-1|-|once|TRBV6-5
TGTGCCAGCACGGGGGGCAAAGGCACTGAAGCTTTCTTT
CASTGGKGTEAFF
>TRBJ1-1|-|-|TRBV28
TGTGCCAGCAGTTCAGGCCTTGGGACTGAAGCTTTCTTT
CASSSGLGTEAFF
>TRBJ2-3|TRBD2|-|TRBV19
TGTGCCAGTACCACGAGGGCTAGCGGGGGGACGGGCACAGATACGCAGTATTTT
CASTTRASGGTGTDTQYF
>TRBJ1-1|-|-|TRBV15
TGTGCCACCAGCAGAGATCGGGAAGAGAGGGCCGAAGCTTTCTTT
CATSRDREERAEAFF
>TRBJ2-2|-|-|TRBV6-1
TGTGCCAGCAGTGAAGCGCGGCAGGGCGGCGGGGAGCTGTTTTTT
CASSEARQGGGELFF
>TRBJ2-5|TRBD1|-|TRBV29-1
TGCAGCGCCGGGACAGGGACACAAGAGACCCAGTACTTC
CSAGTGTQETQYF
>TRBJ1-1|-|-|TRBV28
TGTGCCAGCAGCATACAGAGAAACACTGAAGCTTTCTTT
CASSIQRNTEAFF
>TRBJ2-7|-|-|TRBV5-5
TGTGCCAGCAGCTTGGCTCCACCGAGCTCCTACGAGCAGTACTTC
CASSLAPPSSYEQYF
>TRBJ1-5|TRBD1|-|TRBV6-1
TGTGCCAGCAGCGCCCAGGGGGGAAGCAATCAGCCCCAGCATTTT
CASSAQGGSNQPQHF
>TRBJ2-7|TRBD1|-|TRBV18
TGTGCCAGCTCAGGGGACAGGGGCGGCGAGCAGTACTTC
CASSGDRGGEQYF
>TRBJ2-7|-|-|TRBV6-1
TGTGCCAGCAGTGTAGTGTGGAGGGCCTACTACGAGCAGTACTTC
CASSVVWRAYYEQYF
>TRBJ2-7|-|-|TRBV5-1
TGCGCCAGCATCTCTGGACTCGGGGAGCAGTACTTC
CASISGLGEQYF
>TRBJ2-1|-|-|TRBV6-6
TGTGCCAGCAGTGCGGGACAGAGGAGCTCCTACAATGAGCAGTTCTTC
CASSAGQRSSYNEQFF
>TRBJ2-7|-|-|TRBV10-3
TGTGCCATCACCGACGAACAGGGTACCTACGAGCAGTACTTC
CAITDEQGTYEQYF
>TRBJ1-2|TRBD1|-|TRBV28
TGTGCCAGCAGTTCTCAGACAGGGATCGTCTATGGCTACACCTTC
CASSSQTGIVYGYTF
>TRBJ1-1|-|few|TRBV29-1
TGCAGCGTTGAAGAAGCCTCGGGTGCGACTGAAGCTTTCTTT
CSVEEASGATEAFF
>TRBJ1-4|-|-|TRBV29-1
TGCAGCGCCGGACTCCGGACCCCTAATGAAAAACTGTTTTTT
CSAGLRTPNEKLFF
>TRBJ1-1|-|-|TRBV5-1
TGCGCCAGCAGCTTGAGGGGTGCACCTGAAGCTTTCTTT
CASSLRGAPEAFF
>TRBJ2-7|TRBD1|-|TRBV6-5
TGTGCCAGCAGTTATTCCAGGGGGCAGATCTACGAGCAGTACTTC
CASSYSRGQIYEQYF
>TRBJ1-1|TRBD1|-|TRBV5-5
TGTGCCAGCAGTATGGGACAGGGCTGGAACACTGAAGCTTTCTTT
CASSMGQGWNTEAFF
>TRBJ2-1|-|-|TRBV7-9
TGTGCCAGCAGCTTAGTGGGGGCGAAGTCCTACAATGAGCAGTTCTTC
CASSLVGAKSYNEQFF
>TRBJ1-4|-|-|TRBV28
TGTGCCAGCAGTTCAGGACAGTATCGGGAAAAACTGTTTTTT
CASSSGQYREKLFF
>TRBJ1-2|-|-|TRBV25-1
TGTGCCAGCAGTCCCCCCCCTAACCGCAGGGTATGGGGCTACACCTTC
CASSPPPNRRVWGYTF
>TRBJ2-3|TRBD2|-|TRBV7-3
TGTGCCAGCAGCCCCGGGATAGCGGGGCCGGATACGCAGTATTTT
CASSPGIAGPDTQYF
>TRBJ1-1|TRBD1|-|TRBV2
TGTGCCAGCAGTCCCCAGGGGGCGCGTAGCACTGAAGCTTTCTTT
CASSPQGARSTEAFF